The present entry profiles one T cell receptor (beta chain) with its context. This clone occurred a few times. Its antigen is still unknown. One base away there is no much larger clone; base qualities are not given. From the germline V gene (reference sequence), CDR1 is PRHDT and CDR2 is FYEKMQ. The CDR3 contains 13 residues, cysteine and phenylalanine counted. Here the CDR3 DNA is all that survives: 39 bases in frame from base 1. Trimming takes 4 bases from V and 3 bases from J, and the germline ends sit 10 bases apart. These data originate in a study of neoadjuvant nivolumab and ipilimumab in lung cancer (TCRdb year 2020). With regard to the full study: Nivolumab was administered intravenously at 3 mg/kg on days 1, 15 and 29, and in the combination arm ipilimumab 1 mg/kg was added on day 1 only. For each study arm, the primary endpoint of the trial was the rate of major pathologic response (MPR) in the intention-to-treat population. In the trial, 40 to 45 patients with operable NSCLC were treated, of whom approximately 23 were randomized to nivolumab monotherapy and about 20 to nivolumab plus ipilimumab. The study compared TCR repertoires in pretherapy (baseline) peripheral blood with TCR repertoires in tumors resected at surgery following neoadjuvant immune checkpoint blockade. Matched pretherapy and resected tumor pairs were analyzed from seven patients, of whom four had been treated with nivolumab and three with nivolumab plus ipilimumab. Study-wide findings and limitations: Compared with tumor-adjacent uninvolved lung, resected tumors had greater TCR richness and clonality, and increases showed up in more of the dual-therapy-treated tumors. No significant correlation was found between TCR clonality and pathologic tumor regression, and only a single major-pathologic-response sample was available for the analysis of TCR clonality versus pathologic tumor regression. A small number of samples was subjected to TCR sequencing. TCR richness in pretherapy blood showed a positive correlation with richness in tumors resected after neoadjuvant therapy (Spearman R of about 0.8). Tumor T-cell richness and clonality rose from pretherapy to surgery in three of three dual-therapy tumors but in only two of four nivolumab-treated tumors.

Receptors were amplified or captured by the immunoSEQ multiplex PCR assay. Under the source paper's analysis protocol: Repertoires were summarized in terms of richness and clonality, and significantly expanded and contracted clones between pre- and post-therapy samples were identified. This is the immuneACCESS table as TCRdb keeps it, with only in-frame sequences that have V and J called. A part of the clones is gone; compared with another copy, unresolved V genes explain less than half, and the rest is unexplained. V, J and clone size reflect that table, while D and trimming were determined from the DNA. Counted in this sample were approximately 6,200 clones; approximately 64% of them appeared once. 14% of the sample comes from the top ten. The intended sense of this specimen's time point label: at surgical resection after neoadjuvant nivolumab +/- ipilimumab. Samples came from the phase 2 randomized NEOSTAR trial, which tested neoadjuvant nivolumab or nivolumab plus ipilimumab followed by surgery in operable NSCLC.

The sequencing here drew on tumor tissue, taken after neoadjuvant nivolumab, alone or with ipilimumab, at or shortly before surgery. In this chain, TRBV13 is recombined with TRBJ2-7; the D gene is possibly TRBD2, with 5 bases matching. This clonotype originated in an adult with non-small cell lung cancer. The sequence in DNA is TGTGCCAGCAGCTCACCGCGGGTCTACGAGCAGTACTTC. This yields the protein CASSSPRVYEQYF. Reference TRBV13 and TRBJ2-7 proteins supply the regions before and after the CDR3; the full variable domain is: AAGVIQSPRHLIKEKRETATLKCYPIPRHDTVYWYQQGPGQDPQFLISFYEKMQSDKGSIPDRFSAQQFSDYHSELNMSSLELGDSALYFCASSSPRVYEQYFGPGTRLTVT.